Below, 22 T cell receptor beta chains from the same sample are listed, as sequenced in a study of OX40 agonist ivuxolimab in advanced cancers. Libraries were prepared by immunoSEQ multiplex PCR; TCRdb keeps only in-frame clonotypes and omits some of them. The sample consists of about 60,000 clones, approximately 86% of them appearing once. The source material was CD4+ or CD8+ T cells sorted from blood, sampled in a trial of the OX40 agonist ivuxolimab. The origin of the receptors is an adult with an advanced solid tumor such as melanoma, head and neck, liver or kidney cancer.

As concerns this clone: This may stem from a read error, because a much larger clone lies one nucleotide away. This rearrangement joins TRBV6-5 to TRBJ1-3; D is perhaps TRBD1 (5 bases). This CDR3 has 16 amino acids. Germline V lookup: CDR1 MNHEY, CDR2 SVGAGI. In DNA form, the CDR3 reads TGTGCCAGCAGTTACTCGGGGGAGTACGCTGGAAGCACCATATATTTT. As protein: CASSYSGEYAGSTIYF.

This chain uses TRBV6-5 with TRBJ1-1, with 7 bases fitting TRBD1. This CDR3 comprises 15 residues. The V and J ends lost 7 bases and 0 bases, in that order; junction bases with no gene match: 8. Germline V gives CDR1 MNHEY, CDR2 SVGAGI. The CDR3 loop reads CASIPGQYMNTEAFF. CDR3 sequence (DNA): TGTGCCAGCATACCGGGACAGTACATGAACACTGAAGCTTTCTTT.

V is TRBV6-5 and J is TRBJ1-2, with TRBD1 matching over 7 bases. The CDR3 contains 14 residues. V was pared by 6 bases and J by 5 bases, with 9 bases of the junction left unmatched. CDR1 and CDR2 from the germline V gene are MNHEY and SVGAGI. CDR3 nucleotide sequence: TGTGCCAGCAGGGAACAGACAGGGCAATATGGCTACACCTTC. Its protein product is CASREQTGQYGYTF.

V and J are TRBV4-3 and TRBJ1-3; TRBD1 matches at 10 bases. The CDR3 sequence is 15 residues long. Germline V gene data show CDR1 as LGHNA and CDR2 as YSLEER. Trimming took 3 bases from V and 2 from J; bases not matched to a gene: 1. CDR3: CASSQGTGAGNTIYF. The CDR3 DNA is TGCGCCAGCAGCCAGGGGACAGGGGCTGGAAACACCATATATTTT.

A few counts support this clone. The chain employs TRBV10-3 and TRBJ1-1; D not certain. Between the trimmed V and J ends, which lost 3 bases and 6 bases, there was a span of 11 bases. The CDR3 is made up of 13 amino acids. CDR1 is ENHRY and CDR2 is SYGVKD in the germline V gene. CDR3 loop: CAISEGRSPEAFF. DNA for the CDR3: TGTGCCATCAGTGAAGGTCGTAGTCCTGAAGCTTTCTTT.

The chain has TRBV7-9 and TRBJ1-1; weak D call: TRBD1 (6 bases). The CDR3 length is 14 residues. Per germline, CDR1 SEHNR and CDR2 FQNEAQ (reference sequence). V was shortened by 1 base and J by 6 bases, with 12 bases between the two germline ends. This CDR3 reads CASSLVQGDAEAFF. CDR3 nucleotides: TGTGCCAGCAGCTTAGTACAGGGAGACGCTGAAGCTTTCTTT.

In this sample, this clone turned up once. The chain carries TRBV4-3 and TRBJ2-5; D remains ambiguous. The DNA end is a closer match to TRBJ2-7, so the J assignment may be wrong. The germline gives CDR1 LGHNA, CDR2 YSLEER. The CDR3 is made up of 13 amino acids. CDR3 residues: CASSHLESHEQYF. CDR3 in DNA: TGCGCCAGCAGCCATTTAGAGTCCCACGAGCAGTACTTC.

The rearrangement uses TRBV9 and TRBJ1-4; 9 bases agree with TRBD1. Germline CDR1 reads SGDLS; CDR2 reads YYNGEE. The CDR3 contains 15 residues. Trimming at V came to 3 bases and at J to 4 bases, leaving 4 bases not matched to a gene. The CDR3 region has the DNA TGTGCCAGCAGCGACGGACAGGGGCTTAATGAAAAACTGTTTTTT. This gives the protein CASSDGQGLNEKLFF.

The rearrangement uses TRBV4-3 and TRBJ2-2; a possible D gene is TRBD2 (6 bases). The CDR3 extends over 15 amino acids. From germline, CDR1 is LGHNA and CDR2 YSLEER. V lost 0 bases, J lost 6 bases, and 11 bases lay in between. The DNA of the CDR3 is TGCGCCAGCAGCCAAGATCAAGGAGGGGCCGGGGAGCTGTTTTTT. Its translation: CASSQDQGGAGELFF.

V usage is TRBV6-5 and J usage is TRBJ1-1; D gene ambiguous. CDR1 and CDR2 (germline): MNHEY, SVGAGI. The CDR3 runs to 13 residues. V gave up 6 bases and J gave up 5 bases, with 13 bases separating them. The CDR3 here is CASSSSRGTEAFF. For the CDR3, the DNA is TGTGCCAGCAGCTCCTCTCGGGGTACTGAAGCTTTCTTT.

The rearrangement links TRBV21-1 to TRBJ1-5; the table names TRBD1, a call not compared with the DNA. TRBV21-1 is marked as a pseudogene. This CDR3 has 19 residues. CDR3 loop: CASSNNPPSDRGLNQPQHF. The CDR3, as DNA: TGTGCCAGCAGCAACAATCCCCCCTCGGACAGGGGGCTCAATCAGCCCCAGCATTTT.

In this sample, this clone turned up once. The J gene is TRBJ2-1, the V gene TRBV9; D may be TRBD1 (6 bases). Trimming removed 7 bases from V and 0 bases from J, with 14 bases in between. The germline gives CDR1 SGDLS, CDR2 YYNGEE. The CDR3 contains 15 residues. This CDR3 reads CASGPGASSYNEQFF. For the CDR3, the DNA is TGTGCCAGCGGGCCAGGGGCGAGCTCCTACAATGAGCAGTTCTTC.

This chain connects TRBV6-5 to TRBJ2-5; D gene ambiguous. The V end was cut by 8 bases, the J end by 7 bases, with 20 bases between. Germline values: CDR1 MNHEY, CDR2 SVGAGI. There are 14 residues in the CDR3. The DNA of the CDR3 is TGTGCCAGCGGTTCTTCAGGAGCCACGGGGACCCAGTACTTC. The encoded protein is CASGSSGATGTQYF.

The chain has TRBV4-1 and TRBJ2-5, with no clear D. The CDR3 has 16 amino acids. In germline, CDR1 is MGHRA, CDR2 YSYEKL. Between the trimmed V and J ends, which lost 0 bases and 0 bases, there was a span of 11 bases. The CDR3 nucleotides are TGCGCCAGCAGCCAAGAGTGGCAAACTCACCAAGAGACCCAGTACTTC. Protein sequence: CASSQEWQTHQETQYF.

J is TRBJ1-4 and V is TRBV5-5, with a possible D match to TRBD1 (5 bases). V gave up 4 bases and J gave up 7 bases, with 11 bases separating them. The CDR3 has 13 amino acids. CDR1 is SGHKS, CDR2 YYEKEE, per germline (reference sequence). CDR3 protein: CASSTQGPEKLFF. Here the CDR3 DNA reads TGTGCCAGCAGCACCCAGGGACCTGAAAAACTGTTTTTT. Drawing the rest from reference TRBV5-5 and TRBJ1-4, the complete variable domain is DAGVTQSPTHLIKTRGQQVTLRCSPISGHKSVSWYQQVLGQGPQFIFQYYEKEERGRGNFPDRFSARQFPNYSSELNVNALLLGDSALYLCASSTQGPEKLFFGSGTQLSVL.

This rearrangement joins TRBV4-2 to TRBJ1-5, with D perhaps TRBD1 (5 bases). The CDR3 extends over 15 amino acids. V was pared by 5 bases and J by 5 bases, with 16 bases between. Germline V gives CDR1 LGHNA, CDR2 YNFKEQ. The DNA for the CDR3 is TGTGCCAGCAGCTCCTCAGGGTCCGGGGATCAGCCCCAGCATTTT. It codes for CASSSSGSGDQPQHF.

The chain recombines TRBV10-1 with TRBJ2-5; D ambiguous. The tail of the sequence fits TRBJ2-7 better, so the J call may be wrong. The CDR3 length is 12 residues. The germline V gene encodes CDR1 WNHNN and CDR2 SYGVQD (reference sequence). The CDR3 sequence: CASSNNPYEQYF. Here the CDR3 DNA reads TGCGCCAGCAGTAACAACCCCTACGAGCAGTACTTC.

This rearrangement joins TRBV6-5 to TRBJ1-2; no clear D gene. The V gene lost 6 bases and the J gene lost 1 base, with 12 bases spanning the gap. CDR1 MNHEY and CDR2 SVGAGI come from the germline V gene. This CDR3 region has 14 residues. CDR3 region: CASSPAGVNYGYTF. Written as DNA, the CDR3 is TGTGCCAGCAGCCCAGCTGGCGTTAACTATGGCTACACCTTC.

The chain combines TRBV19 with TRBJ2-7, with TRBD2 matching 7 bases. CDR3 length: 14 residues. Looked up from germline, CDR1 is LNHDA and CDR2 is SQIVND (reference sequence). With 7 bases clipped from V and 3 bases from J, the junction kept 9 bases outside the gene matches. The CDR3 DNA follows: TGTGCCAGTACCGAGGGACGGGACTACTACGAGCAGTACTTC. Translated, it gives CASTEGRDYYEQYF.

The chain links TRBV6-5 to TRBJ1-2; D not resolved. Germline assignment: CDR1 MNHEY and CDR2 SVGAGI. Trimming pared 0 bases from V and 7 bases from J, leaving 9 bases between. The CDR3 extends over 13 amino acids. CDR3 coding DNA: TGTGCCAGCAGTTACTCCGGCGGCTCTGGCTACACCTTC. It yields the protein CASSYSGGSGYTF.

This clone was found once. The genes are TRBV14 and TRBJ2-1; either TRBD1 or TRBD2 may fit D (5 bases each). There are 19 residues in the CDR3. Trimming shortened V by 4 bases and J by 0 bases, and 22 bases separated the two germline ends. Germline V gene data show CDR1 as SGHDN and CDR2 as FVKESK. CDR3 sequence reads: CASSPFGVSGPDSYNEQFF. CDR3 sequence (DNA): TGTGCCAGCAGCCCTTTTGGGGTATCGGGACCAGACTCCTACAATGAGCAGTTCTTC. The full variable domain, completed using reference TRBV14 and TRBJ2-1, is EAGVTQFPSHSVIEKGQTVTLRCDPISGHDNLYWYRRVMGKEIKFLLHFVKESKQDESGMPNNRFLAERTGGTYSTLKVQPAELEDSGVYFCASSPFGVSGPDSYNEQFFGPGTRLTVL.

The chain recombines TRBV5-8 with TRBJ2-1; 7 positions agree with TRBD1. This CDR3 contains 16 residues. V lost 2 bases to trimming and J lost 8 bases; unmatched junction nucleotides: 13. Germline-derived CDR1 and CDR2 are SGHTS and YDEGEE. CDR3 nucleotide sequence: TGTGCCAGCAGCTTCGACAGGGATCTAATGTTGGATGAGCAGTTCTTC. It encodes CASSFDRDLMLDEQFF.